The sequence of this TCR beta chain was determined in a study of CD8+ T cells in alopecia areata. Study context: Dosing with tofacitinib proceeded for 6 to 18 months, followed by 6 months off drug.

Those with alopecia areata gave lesional scalp punch biopsies and peripheral blood. Extracted RNA was reverse transcribed into cDNA, the sequencing template. Sequencing used immunoSEQ multiplex PCR; TCRdb keeps in-frame clones, though not all of them. Of about 180,000 clones listed, approximately 56% were seen once; the top ten hold under 15%. The receptor comes from a human donor with alopecia areata. Here the sequenced sample was CD4+ T cells sorted from blood, taken at week 0.

The CDR3 sequence: CASSQTGTETQYF. In DNA, the CDR3 is TGTGCCAGCAGTCAAACAGGGACCGAGACCCAGTACTTC. The chain recombines TRBV25-1 with TRBJ2-5; tentatively, D is TRBD1 (6 bases). The length of the CDR3 is 13 residues. Between the trimmed V and J ends, which lost 5 bases and 5 bases, there was a span of 12 bases. The germline CDR1 and CDR2 sequences are MGHDK and SYGVNS.